One sample yielded the 12 T cell receptor beta chains listed below, sequenced in a study of cytomegalovirus exposure and HLA in healthy donors (dated by TCRdb to 2017 to 2019). Library method: the immunoSEQ multiplex PCR assay. The multiplex PCR relied on a mix of 60 forward primers for TCR Vbeta segments and 13 reverse primers for TCR Jbeta segments. In its TCRdb copy, this immuneACCESS table keeps in-frame sequences only and misses some clones. Where compared with another copy, unresolved V genes explain less than half of these, and the others have no known cause. This sample holds approximately 150,000 clones; roughly 80% were observed only once. Jointly, the top ten make up about 1.5% of the sample. The sequenced sample was PBMCs. The source of these receptors is a man aged 45-60 years in good health and CMV-seropositive.

The table lists this clone with a count of one. The V gene is TRBV6-4, the J gene TRBJ1-1; 9 positions agree with TRBD1. J was trimmed by 3 bases and V by 5 bases; bases with no gene match: 4. The CDR3 consists of 14 residues. Germline CDR1 is MRHNA and CDR2 is SNTAGT. The CDR3 bases are TGTGCCAGCAGTCGGGGACAGGGTCACACTGAAGCTTTCTTT. It specifies CASSRGQGHTEAFF.

The chain links TRBV18 to TRBJ1-5, with 7 bases aligning to TRBD1. Germline trimming cut 1 base from V and 6 bases from J; bases unmatched to any gene: 12. The CDR3 loop spans 17 amino acids. CDR1 is KGHSH and CDR2 is LQKENI in the germline V gene. The DNA of the CDR3 is TGTGCCAGCTCACCACGTTCGACCAGGGGGTCGGGTCAGCCCCAGCATTTT. It specifies CASSPRSTRGSGQPQHF.

This sequence joins TRBV7-3 and TRBJ2-1; D is unclear. The V gene lost 2 bases and the J gene lost 4 bases, with 12 bases spanning the gap. This CDR3 region has 15 residues. Germline V gene sequence: CDR1 SGHTA, CDR2 FQGTGA. The CDR3 is CASSLVADRYNEQFF. The DNA of the CDR3 is TGTGCCAGCAGCTTAGTTGCGGATAGATACAATGAGCAGTTCTTC. Based on the CDR3 plus reference TRBV7-3 and TRBJ2-1, the full variable domain is GAGVSQTPSNKVTEKGKYVELRCDPISGHTALYWYRQSLGQGPEFLIYFQGTGAADDSGLPNDRFFAVRPEGSVSTLKIQRTERGDSAVYLCASSLVADRYNEQFFGPGTRLTVL.

This clone was detected once. The J gene is TRBJ2-7, the V gene TRBV10-3, with TRBD1 identical over 10 bases. CDR3 length equals 14 residues. V shed 5 bases and J 0 bases; nucleotides not matched to a gene: 1. From germline, CDR1 is ENHRY and CDR2 SYGVKD. This chain's CDR3 is CAISRQGASYEQYF. In DNA form, the CDR3 reads TGTGCCATCAGTAGACAGGGGGCCTCCTACGAGCAGTACTTC.

This clone is a singleton in its sample. This chain joins TRBV19 and TRBJ1-1; D is unclear. Germline CDR1 and CDR2: LNHDA and SQIVND (reference sequence). This CDR3 spans 14 amino acids. Trimming removed 5 bases at V and 0 bases at J, with 10 bases between. The CDR3 reads CASSRGRMNTEAFF. The CDR3 DNA reads TGTGCCAGTAGTCGCGGCAGAATGAACACTGAAGCTTTCTTT.

Comment on this clone: Lacking the conserved final phenylalanine or tryptophan, this CDR3 likely reflects a read error. The DNA is omitted, as the CDR3 cannot be located on it reliably, and the CDR3 follows TCRdb's listing. This sequence joins TRBV4-1 and TRBJ1-2; the table gives TRBD1 as D, unverified against the DNA. The germline gives CDR1 MGHRA, CDR2 YSYEKL. Inclusive of both ends, the CDR3 amounts to 12 amino acids. The CDR3: CASSHVKGRGLN.

The CDR3 region is CASSYQGNPTDTQYF. The CDR3 DNA follows: TGTGCCAGCAGTTACCAGGGGAACCCCACAGATACGCAGTATTTT. The gene calls are TRBV6-5 and TRBJ2-3, with a possible D match to TRBD1 (6 bases). Per germline, CDR1 MNHEY and CDR2 SVGAGI. V was cut by 2 bases and J by 2 bases, with 11 bases left in between. The CDR3 is 15 residues long.

CDR3 region: CASSPGQGYDTEAFF. The CDR3 DNA is TGCGCCAGCAGCCCTGGACAGGGTTATGACACTGAAGCTTTCTTT. The chain couples TRBV5-1 to TRBJ1-1; TRBD1 aligns across 8 bases. Germline trimming cut 4 bases from V and 3 bases from J; bases unmatched to any gene: 8. CDR1 SGHRS and CDR2 YFSETQ come from the germline V gene. The CDR3 consists of 15 residues.

About this clone itself: An end of the junction does not agree with germline; a read error may underlie this. The same CDR3 also results from other DNA sequences found in this sample. J is TRBJ2-3 and V is TRBV7-3; tentatively, D is TRBD2 (6 bases). The CDR3 consists of 14 residues. Germline CDR1 reads SGHTA; CDR2 reads FQGTGA. CDR3 sequence (DNA): TGTGCCAGTAGCTTGGGACTCAGCACAGATACGCAGTATTTT. Amino acid sequence: CASSLGLSTDTQYF.

The rearrangement links TRBV30 to TRBJ2-7; D may be TRBD1 (6 bases). V lost 4 bases and J 2 bases, leaving 21 bases between the germline ends. The CDR3 contains 16 residues. Germline V gene data show CDR1 as GTSNPN and CDR2 as SVGIG (reference sequence). CDR3 loop: CAWKPSDRSTTYEQYF. CDR3 bases: TGTGCCTGGAAACCCTCCGACAGGAGTACGACCTACGAGCAGTACTTC.

The chain is built from TRBV6-5 and TRBJ2-1; D might be TRBD1 (7 bases). From germline, CDR1 is MNHEY and CDR2 SVGAGI. V lost 5 bases and J lost 9, with 17 bases in between. This CDR3 has 14 residues. In DNA, the CDR3 is TGTGCCAGCAGTATTAGGGGGCGCGGGACTGAGCAGTTCTTC. This translates into CASSIRGRGTEQFF.

This rearrangement joins TRBV5-4 to TRBJ2-3; no clear D. Germline V lookup: CDR1 SGHNT, CDR2 YYREEE (reference sequence). CDR3 size: 12 residues. V lost 7 bases and J lost 0, with 6 bases in between. The CDR3 sequence is CASHSSTDTQYF. For the CDR3, the DNA is TGTGCCAGCCACTCGAGCACAGATACGCAGTATTTT.